Listed below are T cell receptor beta chains from one sample, sequenced in a study of beta chain features in type 1 diabetes. The repertoire was sequenced with immunoSEQ multiplex PCR; TCRdb's copy has only in-frame clones and lacks some. The table lists about 150,000 clones, under 13% of them singletons. The sequencing sample was made of central memory CD4+ T cells from blood. The source of these receptors is a man aged 30-40 years with type 1 diabetes. The CDR3 runs from the conserved cysteine through the conserved F or W. A D gene is named only where the DNA matches it firmly. Clone size is given for some rows only: seen once, a few or many times, or a class if the clone is expanded.

V gene: TRBV7-9; D gene: TRBD1; J gene: TRBJ2-3; clone size: few; CDR3 protein: CASSEGGPDTQYF; CDR3 DNA: TGTGCCAGCAGCGAAGGGGGCCCAGATACGCAGTATTTT
V gene: TRBV30; D gene: TRBD1; J gene: TRBJ2-7; clone size: many; CDR3 protein: CACRNRDSGAYEQYF; CDR3 DNA: TGTGCCTGCAGAAACCGGGACAGCGGTGCGTACGAGCAGTACTTC
V gene: TRBV11-2; D gene: TRBD2; J gene: TRBJ2-2; clone size: few; CDR3 protein: CASSRRLAGHTGELFF; CDR3 DNA: TGTGCCAGCAGCCGCAGACTAGCGGGACACACCGGGGAGCTGTTTTTT
V gene: TRBV7-2; D gene: NA; J gene: TRBJ2-7; clone size: NA; CDR3 protein: CASSLEQGSDEQYF; CDR3 DNA: TGTGCCAGCAGCTTAGAGCAGGGAAGCGACGAGCAGTACTTC
V gene: TRBV11-2; D gene: TRBD1; J gene: TRBJ2-3; clone size: NA; CDR3 protein: CASSLGPGTGALTTQYF; CDR3 DNA: TGTGCCAGCAGCTTAGGCCCCGGGACAGGCGCCTTAACTACGCAGTATTTT
V gene: TRBV4-3; D gene: TRBD1; J gene: TRBJ1-2; clone size: few; CDR3 protein: CASSQETGDYGYTF; CDR3 DNA: TGCGCCAGCAGCCAAGAGACAGGGGACTATGGCTACACCTTC
V gene: TRBV14; D gene: NA; J gene: TRBJ2-1; clone size: NA; CDR3 protein: CASSTQPYNEQFF; CDR3 DNA: TGTGCCAGCAGCACACAGCCCTACAATGAGCAGTTCTTC
V gene: TRBV2; D gene: TRBD1; J gene: TRBJ1-5; clone size: NA; CDR3 protein: CATHPGQGGNTQPQHF; CDR3 DNA: TGTGCCACCCACCCGGGACAGGGGGGGAACACTCAGCCCCAGCATTTT
V gene: TRBV11-3; D gene: NA; J gene: TRBJ2-1; clone size: few; CDR3 protein: CASSQQGRNEQFF; CDR3 DNA: TGTGCCAGCAGCCAACAGGGGAGGAATGAGCAGTTCTTC
V gene: TRBV29-1; D gene: NA; J gene: TRBJ1-3; clone size: NA; CDR3 protein: CSVADSQTDSSGNTIYF; CDR3 DNA: TGCAGCGTCGCAGACTCCCAAACAGACAGTTCGGGAAACACCATATATTTT
V gene: TRBV4-2; D gene: TRBD1; J gene: TRBJ1-5; clone size: few; CDR3 protein: CASSQAGTGEQPQHF; CDR3 DNA: TGTGCCAGCAGCCAGGCCGGGACAGGGGAACAGCCCCAGCATTTT
V gene: TRBV14; D gene: TRBD2; J gene: TRBJ2-1; clone size: NA; CDR3 protein: CASSQGLAESNEQFF; CDR3 DNA: TGTGCCAGCAGCCAAGGACTAGCGGAGTCCAATGAGCAGTTCTTC
V gene: TRBV14; D gene: TRBD2; J gene: TRBJ2-7; clone size: few; CDR3 protein: CASSQDLGLAGNYEQYF; CDR3 DNA: TGTGCCAGCAGCCAAGACCTCGGACTAGCGGGAAACTACGAGCAGTACTTC
V gene: TRBV28; D gene: NA; J gene: TRBJ2-7; clone size: NA; CDR3 protein: CASRGLGPLYEQYF; CDR3 DNA: TGTGCCAGCAGGGGACTTGGACCCCTCTACGAGCAGTACTTC
V gene: TRBV6-1; D gene: TRBD2; J gene: TRBJ2-3; clone size: few; CDR3 protein: CASRETPSGRDTQYF; CDR3 DNA: TGTGCCAGCAGGGAGACTCCTAGCGGGAGGGATACGCAGTATTTT
V gene: TRBV9; D gene: TRBD1; J gene: TRBJ2-7; clone size: NA; CDR3 protein: CASIRRDRGSYEQYF; CDR3 DNA: TGTGCCAGCATCCGCCGGGACAGGGGCTCCTACGAGCAGTACTTC
V gene: TRBV7-9; D gene: TRBD1; J gene: TRBJ2-7; clone size: few; CDR3 protein: CASSLGTGRAYEQYF; CDR3 DNA: TGTGCCAGCAGCCTAGGGACAGGGAGAGCGTACGAGCAGTACTTC
V gene: TRBV5-4; D gene: TRBD2; J gene: TRBJ2-3; clone size: NA; CDR3 protein: CASSMRTSASTDTQYF; CDR3 DNA: TGTGCCAGCAGCATGAGGACTAGCGCTAGCACAGATACGCAGTATTTT
V gene: TRBV27; D gene: NA; J gene: TRBJ2-1; clone size: NA; CDR3 protein: CASSPLLAQSNNEQFF; CDR3 DNA: TGTGCCAGCAGTCCCCTCCTAGCACAGTCAAACAATGAGCAGTTCTTC
V gene: TRBV5-1; D gene: TRBD1; J gene: TRBJ1-2; clone size: NA; CDR3 protein: CASSLGQGEHGYTF; CDR3 DNA: TGCGCCAGCAGCTTGGGTCAGGGGGAGCATGGCTACACCTTC
V gene: TRBV2; D gene: NA; J gene: TRBJ1-5; clone size: NA; CDR3 protein: CASTLDLTGPQHF; CDR3 DNA: TGTGCCAGCACTCTGGATTTGACGGGGCCCCAGCATTTT
V gene: TRBV6-4; D gene: NA; J gene: TRBJ1-1; clone size: NA; CDR3 protein: CASRGRGTEAFF; CDR3 DNA: TGTGCCAGCAGGGGGCGAGGCACTGAAGCTTTCTTT
V gene: TRBV4-1; D gene: NA; J gene: TRBJ1-2; clone size: NA; CDR3 protein: CASSRDSNGYGYTF; CDR3 DNA: TGCGCCAGCAGTCGGGACTCAAACGGCTATGGCTACACCTTC
V gene: TRBV4-3; D gene: NA; J gene: TRBJ2-7; clone size: few; CDR3 protein: CASSQDKARSSEQYF; CDR3 DNA: TGCGCCAGCAGCCAAGATAAGGCCAGGTCAAGCGAGCAGTACTTC
V gene: TRBV11-2; D gene: NA; J gene: TRBJ2-7; clone size: NA; CDR3 protein: CASSLEERVEQYF; CDR3 DNA: TGTGCCAGCAGCTTAGAAGAGCGGGTCGAGCAGTACTTC
V gene: TRBV1; D gene: NA; J gene: TRBJ2-5; clone size: few; CDR3 protein: CTSSQDPTSGSDTQYF; CDR3 DNA: TGCACCAGCAGCCAAGATCCTACTAGCGGGAGTGACACCCAGTACTTC
V gene: TRBV6-6; D gene: NA; J gene: TRBJ2-5; clone size: NA; CDR3 protein: CASIAGEGDQYF; CDR3 DNA: TGTGCCAGCATCGCCGGGGAGGGGGACCAGTACTTC
V gene: TRBV5-4; D gene: NA; J gene: TRBJ2-1; clone size: few; CDR3 protein: CASSLDSTNNEQFF; CDR3 DNA: TGTGCCAGCAGCTTGGACAGTACCAACAATGAGCAGTTCTTC
V gene: TRBV9; D gene: NA; J gene: TRBJ1-2; clone size: NA; CDR3 protein: CASSNRAGYTF; CDR3 DNA: TGTGCCAGCAGCAACAGGGCTGGCTACACCTTC
V gene: TRBV10-3; D gene: TRBD2; J gene: TRBJ2-7; clone size: NA; CDR3 protein: CAISDPGWGGGEQYF; CDR3 DNA: TGTGCCATCAGTGACCCTGGATGGGGCGGGGGGGAGCAGTACTTC
V gene: TRBV27; D gene: NA; J gene: TRBJ2-7; clone size: few; CDR3 protein: CASSRKTRHEQYF; CDR3 DNA: TGTGCCAGCAGTCGAAAGACTAGGCACGAGCAGTACTTC
V gene: TRBV4-1; D gene: TRBD1; J gene: TRBJ2-5; clone size: NA; CDR3 protein: CASSRGQGANQETQYF; CDR3 DNA: TGCGCCAGCAGCCGTGGACAGGGGGCGAACCAAGAGACCCAGTACTTC
V gene: TRBV2; D gene: TRBD1; J gene: TRBJ1-3; clone size: NA; CDR3 protein: CASSVRGHRYF; CDR3 DNA: TGTGCCAGCAGTGTCAGGGGGCATCGATATTTT
V gene: TRBV4-2; D gene: TRBD2; J gene: TRBJ2-1; clone size: NA; CDR3 protein: CASSQMERENEQFF; CDR3 DNA: TGTGCCAGCAGCCAAATGGAGCGGGAGAATGAGCAGTTCTTC
V gene: TRBV29-1; D gene: NA; J gene: TRBJ2-1; clone size: few; CDR3 protein: CSVLASLYNEQFF; CDR3 DNA: TGCAGCGTCCTAGCCTCCCTCTACAATGAGCAGTTCTTC
V gene: TRBV10-2; D gene: NA; J gene: TRBJ2-7; clone size: few; CDR3 protein: CASSGSNSYEQYF; CDR3 DNA: TGCGCCAGCAGTGGTAGTAACTCCTACGAGCAGTACTTC
V gene: TRBV5-1; D gene: NA; J gene: TRBJ2-3; clone size: few; CDR3 protein: CASNDGWSTDTQYF; CDR3 DNA: TGCGCCAGCAACGACGGGTGGAGCACAGATACGCAGTATTTT